Listed here are 5 T cell receptor beta chains from one sample, sequenced in a study of identical twins. One entry per CDR3 protein results from TCRdb running MiXCR on the 5' RACE reads. The sample shows under 300,000 distinct CDR3 sequences, more than 12% of them seen only once. Sequenced input: memory (CD45RO+) T cells sorted from blood. The receptors shown here come from a woman aged 18-30 years in good health.

This clonotype was counted between two and nine times. The chain joins TRBV11-2 to TRBJ2-1; 9 nucleotides match TRBD2. Germline V gives CDR1 SGHAT, CDR2 FQNNGV. The V segment lost 4 bases and the J segment 1 base; nucleotides outside the gene matches: 5. This CDR3 contains 16 residues. For the CDR3, the DNA is TGTGCCAGCAGCTCAAATAGCGGGAGTTCCTACAATGAGCAGTTCTTC. Translated: CASSSNSGSSYNEQFF.

This chain links TRBV29-1 with TRBJ2-6, with 12 bases matching TRBD1. CDR1 and CDR2 from the germline V gene are SQVTM and ANQGSEA. Trimming took 7 bases from V and 1 from J; bases not matched to a gene: 17. The CDR3 spans 20 residues. The CDR3 bases are TGCAGCGCCTCCGGGACAGGGGGCAGCTTTTATCATTCTGGGGCCAACGTCCTGACTTTC. Amino acid sequence: CSASGTGGSFYHSGANVLTF.

This clonotype was recorded a few times. The CDR3 spells CASSPSGRGVYEQFF. The CDR3 nucleotides are TGTGCCAGCAGTCCTTCGGGACGAGGGGTCTATGAGCAGTTCTTC. The V call is TRBV27, the J call TRBJ2-1, with D possibly called TRBD1 or TRBD2 (5 bases each). The CDR3 consists of 15 residues. Trimming removed 5 bases from V and 8 bases from J, with 19 bases in between. Germline CDR1 is MNHEY and CDR2 is SMNVEV (reference sequence).

This clonotype was found many times. The chain employs TRBV5-1 and TRBJ2-6; no clear D gene. CDR3 size: 15 residues. Germline lookup yields CDR1 SGHRS and CDR2 YFSETQ. Trimming cost V 2 bases and J 0 bases, with 6 bases left between them. The CDR3: CASSLISSGANVLTF. DNA of the CDR3: TGCGCCAGCAGCTTAATTTCCTCTGGGGCCAACGTCCTGACTTTC.

The chain is built from TRBV4-3 and TRBJ2-3, with D uncertain. The CDR3 extends over 15 amino acids. Per germline, CDR1 LGHNA and CDR2 YSLEER. Trimming left V 5 bases short and J 2 bases short, with 14 bases between. The CDR3 reads CASSSYRTLTDTQYF. CDR3 bases: TGCGCCAGCAGCTCGTACCGGACCCTCACAGATACGCAGTATTTT.